These 9 T cell receptor beta chains came from one sample sequenced in a study of radiation and T cells in renal cell carcinoma. Time point denoted: blood 4 weeks post-SBRT, at nephrectomy. Treatment indicated: 15 Gy SBRT to primary tumor, nephrectomy 4 weeks later. The repertoire was sequenced with immunoSEQ multiplex PCR; TCRdb's copy has only in-frame clones and lacks some. This table holds roughly 64,000 clones, roughly 80% found once. The sequenced sample was blood, obtained from a patient whose treatment included radiotherapy and nephrectomy. All receptors come from a man aged 55-75 years with renal cell carcinoma.

V gene TRBV5-4 combines with J gene TRBJ2-5; D gene unclear. The CDR3 runs to 16 residues. CDR1 and CDR2 from the germline V gene are SGHNT and YYREEE (reference sequence). With 0 bases removed from V and 1 base from J, the gap between germline ends came to 13 bases. CDR3: CASSLDPNVPQETQYF. The CDR3 coding sequence is TGTGCCAGCAGCTTGGACCCCAATGTCCCCCAAGAGACCCAGTACTTC.

This chain uses TRBV11-3 with TRBJ1-1, with unresolved D. The CDR3 totals 15 residues. The V and J ends lost 3 bases and 0 bases respectively, with 11 bases between them. The germline gives CDR1 SGHNT, CDR2 YENEEA. The CDR3 region is CASSFRGALNTEAFF. The DNA of the CDR3 is TGTGCCAGCAGCTTCAGAGGCGCGCTGAACACTGAAGCTTTCTTT. The full variable domain, rest sourced from reference TRBV11-3 and TRBJ1-1, is EAGVVQSPRYKIIEKKQPVAFWCNPISGHNTLYWYLQNLGQGPELLIRYENEEAVDDSQLPKDRFSAERLKGVDSTLKIQPAELGDSAVYLCASSFRGALNTEAFFGQGTRLTVV.

The chain has TRBV2 and TRBJ2-5, with no clear D. Germline CDR1 and CDR2: SNHLY and FYNNEI. Trimming stripped 5 bases from V and 1 base from J, with 8 bases between. This CDR3 has 13 residues. This CDR3 is CASSRVSQETQYF. DNA for the CDR3: TGTGCCAGCAGTCGAGTTTCCCAAGAGACCCAGTACTTC.

The V and J genes are TRBV18 and TRBJ1-2, with a weak D call TRBD1 (6 bases). Germline values: CDR1 KGHSH, CDR2 LQKENI. There are 15 residues in the CDR3. Trimming cost V 5 bases and J 0 bases, with 13 bases left between them. The CDR3 nucleotides are TGTGCCAGCTCAACGCTGGACAGCTCTAACTATGGCTACACCTTC. Amino acids: CASSTLDSSNYGYTF.

V is TRBV6-1 and J is TRBJ2-7, with D uncertain. V lost 1 base and J lost 1, with 8 bases in between. This CDR3 comprises 14 residues. Per the germline V gene, CDR1 is MNHNS and CDR2 is SASEGT. CDR3 sequence: CASSEERGSYEQYF. The CDR3 nucleotides are TGTGCCAGCAGTGAAGAACGCGGATCCTACGAGCAGTACTTC.

The CDR3 DNA reads TGTGCCAGCAGCCTGACTAGCGCCGGCGGGACAGATACGCAGTATTTT. Amino acid sequence: CASSLTSAGGTDTQYF. This chain connects TRBV11-2 to TRBJ2-3; 8 bases fit TRBD2. Germline CDR1 SGHAT, CDR2 FQNNGV. The CDR3 totals 16 residues. V shed 5 bases, J shed 3 bases, and the junction held 10 bases outside the gene matches.

This sequence joins TRBV7-7 and TRBJ2-5; D unclear. Trimming removed 5 bases from V and 1 base from J, with 11 bases in between. CDR3 size: 14 residues. In germline, CDR1 is SSHAT, CDR2 FNYEAQ (reference sequence). In DNA, the CDR3 is TGTGCCAGCAGCCCTAGTATAGCCCAAGAGACCCAGTACTTC. Protein product: CASSPSIAQETQYF.

This chain uses TRBV7-9 with TRBJ2-5, with 10 bases lining up with TRBD1. This CDR3 has 17 residues. The germline gives CDR1 SEHNR, CDR2 FQNEAQ (reference sequence). V was pared by 5 bases and J by 10 bases, with 19 bases of the junction left unmatched. The CDR3 is CASSPPGQGIFREFQYF. Written as DNA, the CDR3 is TGTGCCAGCAGCCCCCCGGGACAGGGGATTTTTAGGGAGTTCCAGTACTTC. Drawing the rest from reference TRBV7-9 and TRBJ2-5, the complete variable domain is DTGVSQNPRHKITKRGQNVTFRCDPISEHNRLYWYRQTLGQGPEFLTYFQNEAQLEKSRLLSDRFSAERPKGSFSTLEIQRTEQGDSAMYLCASSPPGQGIFREFQYFGPGTRLLVL.

The V and J genes are TRBV27 and TRBJ2-2; D is ambiguous. Germline CDR1 MNHEY, CDR2 SMNVEV (reference sequence). The V gene lost 2 bases and the J gene lost 0 bases, with 10 bases spanning the gap. The CDR3 consists of 16 residues. The CDR3 bases are TGTGCCAGCAGTTTAGGATTAGTTGCGAACACCGGGGAGCTGTTTTTT. Amino acid sequence: CASSLGLVANTGELFF.